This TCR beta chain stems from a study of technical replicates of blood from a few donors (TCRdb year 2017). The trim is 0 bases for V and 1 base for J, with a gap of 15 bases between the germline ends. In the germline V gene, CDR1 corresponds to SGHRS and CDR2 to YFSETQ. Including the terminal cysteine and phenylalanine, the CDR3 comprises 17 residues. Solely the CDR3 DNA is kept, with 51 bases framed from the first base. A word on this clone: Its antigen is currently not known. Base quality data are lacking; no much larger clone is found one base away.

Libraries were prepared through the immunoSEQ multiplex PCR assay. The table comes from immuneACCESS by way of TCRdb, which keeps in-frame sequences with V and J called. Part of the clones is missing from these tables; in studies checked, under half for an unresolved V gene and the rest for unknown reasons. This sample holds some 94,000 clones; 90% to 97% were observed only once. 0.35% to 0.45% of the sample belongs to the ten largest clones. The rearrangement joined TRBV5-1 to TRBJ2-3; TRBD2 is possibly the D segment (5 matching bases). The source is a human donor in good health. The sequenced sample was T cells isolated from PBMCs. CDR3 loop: CASSLAGSSTGTDTQYF. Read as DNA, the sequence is TGCGCCAGCAGCTTGGCGGGGTCTAGTACGGGCACAGATACGCAGTATTTT.